A single sample is the source of the 32 T cell receptor beta chains below, sequenced in a study of early T cells in non-severe SARS-CoV-2 infection (dated by TCRdb to the early 2020s). The library relied on 5' RACE. Sequencer: NextSeq 500. TCRdb passed the public sequencing reads through fastp at Q25 and MiXCR, retaining productive beta sequences. Rows are combined by CDR3 protein, so each entry shows the most common genes and DNA. For this sample there are about 83,000 distinct CDR3 sequences; approximately 13% appear just once. Of the sample, more than 6.5% is held by the ten largest clones. The sequencing input was whole blood. These receptors originate from an adult who was a healthcare worker with PCR-confirmed SARS-CoV-2 infection or an uninfected control (not recorded which).

This clonotype was seen more than once but under ten times. This sequence joins TRBV11-2 and TRBJ1-2; 8 bases fit TRBD1. Germline CDR1 SGHAT, CDR2 FQNNGV. The CDR3 covers 14 residues. After removal of 0 bases from V and 7 bases from J, the junction contained 4 bases not matched to a gene. In DNA, the CDR3 is TGTGCCAGCAGCTTAGATCGGACAGGGAGTGGCTACACCTTC. The encoded protein is CASSLDRTGSGYTF.

This rearrangement joins TRBV20-1 to TRBJ2-7, with D possibly matching TRBD1 (6 bases). This CDR3 comprises 14 residues. The germline V gene has CDR1 DFQATT and CDR2 SNEGSKA (reference sequence). V lost 5 bases to trimming and J lost 6 bases, with 20 bases between them. CDR3 region: CSAPYSGTSSEQYF. The CDR3 DNA is TGCAGTGCTCCATACTCCGGGACATCATCCGAGCAGTACTTC.

The chain uses TRBV6-5 and TRBJ2-7; TRBD2 aligns across 9 bases. The germline CDR1 and CDR2 sequences are MNHEY and SVGAGI. The CDR3 extends over 15 amino acids. V lost 4 bases and J lost 2; bases outside the gene matches: 6. CDR3 in amino acids: CASSFLAGVTYEQYF. The CDR3 nucleotides read TGTGCCAGCAGTTTTTTAGCGGGAGTGACCTACGAGCAGTACTTC.

The chain joins TRBV13 to TRBJ2-6; D gene uncertain. The CDR3 has 16 residues. V was pared by 2 bases and J by 4 bases, with 12 bases between. In germline, CDR1 is PRHDT, CDR2 FYEKMQ (reference sequence). CDR3: CASSLLTAKGANVLTF. The CDR3 coding sequence is TGTGCCAGCAGCTTACTAACAGCAAAAGGGGCCAACGTCCTGACTTTC.

This clonotype was detected a few times. The chain carries TRBV20-1 and TRBJ2-5; 8 nucleotides line up with TRBD1. The CDR3 has 14 residues. Germline V gene lookup returns CDR1 DFQATT and CDR2 SNEGSKA (reference sequence). V shed 6 bases and J 1 base; nucleotides not matched to a gene: 7. CDR3 bases: TGCAGTGCAGCCGGCGGACAGGGCCAAGAGACCCAGTACTTC. Amino acid sequence: CSAAGGQGQETQYF.

This clonotype was seen many times. This rearrangement joins TRBV3-1 to TRBJ1-1, with 7 bases fitting TRBD1. V lost 4 bases and J lost 5; bases outside the gene matches: 10. Germline loops: CDR1 LGHDT, CDR2 YNNKEL (reference sequence). This CDR3 region has 15 residues. CDR3 protein: CASSPTRQGGTEAFF. In DNA form, the CDR3 reads TGTGCCAGCAGCCCCACTCGGCAGGGGGGGACTGAAGCTTTCTTT.

In this sample, this clonotype turned up a few times. The V call is TRBV2, the J call TRBJ2-5, with 7 bases matching TRBD1. The J segment lost 5 bases and the V segment lost 3 bases, leaving 9 bases of the junction unmatched. Germline V CDR1 and CDR2: SNHLY, FYNNEI. The CDR3 contains 15 residues. The CDR3 reads CASSDLTGSLETQYF. Written as DNA, the CDR3 is TGTGCCAGCAGTGACCTGACAGGGTCATTGGAGACCCAGTACTTC.

The table lists this clonotype with a few counts. The rearrangement links TRBV7-9 to TRBJ2-5; 11 positions agree with TRBD2. The CDR3 loop spans 16 amino acids. The ends lost 0 bases at V and 1 base at J; junction bases unmatched: 1. In germline, CDR1 is SEHNR, CDR2 FQNEAQ (reference sequence). The CDR3 DNA is TGTGCCAGCAGCTTAGCACTAGCGGGGGTCCAAGAGACCCAGTACTTC. Translated, it gives CASSLALAGVQETQYF.

V is TRBV29-1 and J is TRBJ2-5, with D unresolved. CDR1 SQVTM and CDR2 ANQGSEA come from the germline V gene. The CDR3 is 13 amino acids. V lost 4 bases and J 0 bases, leaving 9 bases between the germline ends. CDR3 DNA: TGCAGCGTTGCTCTAGACAACCAAGAGACCCAGTACTTC. This encodes CSVALDNQETQYF.

This clonotype was seen ten or more times. The chain recombines TRBV20-1 with TRBJ2-3; D is undetermined. Trimming left V 5 bases short and J 7 bases short, with 19 bases between. The CDR3 has 14 amino acids. Germline V gene data show CDR1 as DFQATT and CDR2 as SNEGSKA (reference sequence). CDR3 loop: CSAPTARTLNTQYF. The CDR3 DNA follows: TGCAGTGCTCCTACGGCCCGAACCTTAAATACGCAGTATTTT.

The rearrangement uses TRBV12-3 or TRBV12-4 and TRBJ1-2; D not certain. This CDR3 contains 14 residues. V was cut by 0 bases and J by 4 bases, with 9 bases left in between. CDR3 sequence (DNA): TGTGCCAGCAGTTTAGCGCTCGGGATCTATGGCTACACCTTC. Its translation: CASSLALGIYGYTF.

The V call is TRBV19, the J call TRBJ2-1, with TRBD1 matching 7 bases. Looked up from germline, CDR1 is LNHDA and CDR2 is SQIVND (reference sequence). Trimming cost V 0 bases and J 9 bases; bases outside gene matches: 5. The CDR3 covers 14 residues. For the CDR3, the DNA is TGTGCCAGTAGTATAGACCAGGGGGTCGTTGAGCAGTTCTTC. Translation gives CASSIDQGVVEQFF. The entire variable domain, with the rest obtained from reference TRBV19 and TRBJ2-1, is as follows: DGGITQSPKYLFRKEGQNVTLSCEQNLNHDAMYWYRQDPGQGLRLIYYSQIVNDFQKGDIAEGYSVSREKKESFPLTVTSAQKNPTAFYLCASSIDQGVVEQFFGPGTRLTVL.

The chain joins TRBV20-1 to TRBJ2-3, with 7 bases identical to TRBD2. The CDR3 is 18 amino acids. V lost 3 bases, J lost 2 bases, and 17 bases stayed unmatched. CDR1 is DFQATT, CDR2 SNEGSKA, per germline (reference sequence). The CDR3 reads CSASGWRESGANTDTQYF. DNA of the CDR3: TGCAGTGCTAGTGGTTGGCGGGAGAGTGGGGCGAACACAGATACGCAGTATTTT.

This chain joins TRBV3-1 and TRBJ2-7; 12 nucleotides agree with TRBD2. The CDR3 consists of 16 residues. Per germline, CDR1 LGHDT and CDR2 YNNKEL (reference sequence). Trimming cost V 0 bases and J 5 bases; bases outside gene matches: 5. The CDR3 DNA follows: TGTGCCAGCAGCCAAGATGTGGCTAGCGGGAGGGACGAGCAGTACTTC. This codes for CASSQDVASGRDEQYF.

This clonotype was counted only a few times. The V call is TRBV12-3 or TRBV12-4, the J call TRBJ1-1; 9 nucleotides match TRBD1. V gave up 6 bases and J gave up 3 bases; unmatched junction bases: 5. The CDR3 is made up of 14 amino acids. The DNA for the CDR3 is TGTGCCAGCAGAAAAAGGGACAGGGACACTGAAGCTTTCTTT. Translation: CASRKRDRDTEAFF.

This clonotype is medium-sized within its sample. This rearrangement joins TRBV12-3 or TRBV12-4 to TRBJ2-2; 8 bases agree with TRBD2. The V and J ends lost 6 bases and 2 bases, in that order; junction bases with no gene match: 8. This CDR3 spans 16 amino acids. The chain's CDR3 is CASSYLAGPNTGELFF. The CDR3 DNA reads as TGTGCCAGCAGCTACCTAGCGGGCCCTAACACCGGGGAGCTGTTTTTT.

V is TRBV4-1 and J is TRBJ1-1, with D unresolved. The ends were cut back, 4 bases at V and 13 bases at J, with 25 bases in the middle. Looked up from germline, CDR1 is MGHRA and CDR2 is YSYEKL. CDR3 length: 15 amino acids. The CDR3: CASSREDGGQIWVFF. CDR3 sequence (DNA): TGCGCCAGCAGCCGAGAGGACGGCGGTCAAATATGGGTTTTCTTT.

This clonotype was counted ten times or more. The chain uses TRBV29-1 and TRBJ2-3, with D hard to call. The CDR3 runs 15 residues. Germline values: CDR1 SQVTM, CDR2 ANQGSEA. Trimming pared 6 bases from V and 1 base from J, leaving 17 bases between. This CDR3 reads CSVHGVYLRTDTQYF. The CDR3 DNA is TGCAGCGTCCATGGAGTCTACTTGCGCACAGATACGCAGTATTTT.

This clonotype was detected only a few times. The chain has TRBV27 and TRBJ1-3; the D is unclear. The CDR3 runs 11 residues. In germline, CDR1 is MNHEY, CDR2 SMNVEV (reference sequence). Trimming pared 4 bases from V and 5 bases from J, leaving 3 bases between. CDR3 coding DNA: TGTGCCAGCAGTTACCGAAACACCATATATTTT. Its translation is CASSYRNTIYF.

This clonotype was detected many times. The chain couples TRBV29-1 to TRBJ2-3; 7 bases agree with TRBD2. This CDR3 has 15 amino acids. V trimming: 1 base; J trimming: 5 bases; junction bases outside the gene matches: 9. Germline V gene data show CDR1 as SQVTM and CDR2 as ANQGSEA. The CDR3: CSVEGGRDGQDTQYF. The CDR3 bases are TGCAGCGTTGAAGGGGGGAGGGACGGACAAGATACGCAGTATTTT.

V usage is TRBV11-3 and J usage is TRBJ2-2; D might be TRBD2 (5 bases). Trimming removed 4 bases from V and 6 bases from J, with 12 bases in between. Per the germline V gene, CDR1 is SGHNT and CDR2 is YENEEA. The CDR3 extends over 14 amino acids. The CDR3 protein is CASSSSIGAGELFF. The CDR3 DNA reads as TGTGCCAGCAGCTCCTCCATCGGGGCCGGGGAGCTGTTTTTT. The full variable domain, completed using reference TRBV11-3 and TRBJ2-2, is EAGVVQSPRYKIIEKKQPVAFWCNPISGHNTLYWYLQNLGQGPELLIRYENEEAVDDSQLPKDRFSAERLKGVDSTLKIQPAELGDSAVYLCASSSSIGAGELFFGEGSRLTVL.

V gene TRBV20-1 combines with J gene TRBJ1-1; 9 positions match TRBD1. Per the germline V gene, CDR1 is DFQATT and CDR2 is SNEGSKA (reference sequence). V lost 6 bases to trimming and J lost 4 bases; unmatched junction nucleotides: 6. The CDR3 runs to 13 residues. CDR3 loop: CSAKGQGGTEAFF. Here the CDR3 DNA reads TGCAGTGCCAAGGGACAGGGTGGCACTGAAGCTTTCTTT.

This clonotype was found many times. The chain combines TRBV3-1 with TRBJ2-3; 12 nucleotides line up with TRBD2. This CDR3 comprises 15 residues. V shed 0 bases, J shed 6 bases, and the junction held 1 base outside the gene matches. In germline, CDR1 is LGHDT, CDR2 YNNKEL (reference sequence). CDR3 in amino acids: CASSQDLAGGDTQYF. The DNA of the CDR3 is TGTGCCAGCAGCCAAGATCTAGCGGGAGGGGATACGCAGTATTTT.

This clonotype was found many times. CDR3 sequence: CASSLKGGQPQHF. Written as DNA, the CDR3 is TGTGCCAGCAGCTTAAAGGGGGGTCAGCCCCAGCATTTT. The chain links TRBV7-2 to TRBJ1-5; TRBD1 might be the D (6 bases). The germline gives CDR1 SGHTA, CDR2 FQGNSA. V lost 2 bases, J lost 6 bases, and 8 bases lay in between. CDR3 length: 13 residues.

A few counts support this clonotype. The chain links TRBV19 to TRBJ2-1, with D possibly matching TRBD2 (5 bases). This CDR3 region has 14 residues. Germline CDR1 and CDR2: LNHDA and SQIVND (reference sequence). V dropped 5 bases and J dropped 4 bases, with 12 bases sitting between them. CDR3 loop: CASSPRTLYNEQFF. DNA of the CDR3: TGTGCCAGTAGTCCGCGGACTTTATACAATGAGCAGTTCTTC.

This clonotype appeared a few times. The rearrangement joins TRBV18 to TRBJ1-5; perhaps TRBD1 as D (5 bases). This CDR3 is built from 17 residues. V was pared by 3 bases and J by 0 bases, with 15 bases between. The germline gives CDR1 KGHSH, CDR2 LQKENI. The CDR3 region is CASSPELSTASNQPQHF. Written as DNA, the CDR3 is TGTGCCAGCTCACCGGAACTGTCGACAGCTAGCAATCAGCCCCAGCATTTT.

This clonotype was seen only a few times. J is TRBJ2-5 and V is TRBV29-1; D is uncertain. This CDR3 is 10 amino acids long. With 6 bases removed from V and 5 bases from J, the gap between germline ends came to 7 bases. CDR1 is SQVTM and CDR2 is ANQGSEA in the germline V gene. CDR3 sequence: CSVLRETQYF. CDR3 DNA: TGCAGCGTGCTCAGGGAGACCCAGTACTTC.

The chain uses TRBV3-1 and TRBJ2-1; D unresolved. Germline V lookup: CDR1 LGHDT, CDR2 YNNKEL (reference sequence). V shed 1 base and J shed 4 bases, with 8 bases lying between them. The CDR3 has 14 amino acids. This chain's CDR3 is CASSQVVDYNEQFF. CDR3 nucleotide sequence: TGTGCCAGCAGCCAAGTGGTGGATTACAATGAGCAGTTCTTC.

This clonotype was seen repeatedly, ten times or more. This sequence joins TRBV18 and TRBJ2-7, with D perhaps TRBD1 (6 bases). Trimming left V 4 bases short and J 3 bases short, with 19 bases between. The germline gives CDR1 KGHSH, CDR2 LQKENI. This CDR3 is 16 amino acids long. The CDR3 region is CASSRTTGTKVYEQYF. The CDR3 DNA sequence: TGTGCCAGCTCACGCACCACAGGGACAAAGGTCTACGAGCAGTACTTC.

This clonotype was observed many times. CDR3 amino acids: CSARVRVTTEAFF. The CDR3 DNA follows: TGCAGTGCTAGAGTCCGTGTTACCACTGAAGCTTTCTTT. V and J are TRBV20-1 and TRBJ1-1; D remains ambiguous. Germline values: CDR1 DFQATT, CDR2 SNEGSKA (reference sequence). The germline V and J ends were trimmed by 1 base and 4 bases, with 10 bases remaining between them. This CDR3 contains 13 residues.

The genes are TRBV7-2 and TRBJ2-5; D might be TRBD2 (6 bases). Germline assignment: CDR1 SGHTA and CDR2 FQGNSA. V was clipped by 5 bases and J by 4 bases, with 17 bases between them. This CDR3 is built from 15 residues. The CDR3 region has the DNA TGTGCCAGCAGCCCTGGGGGACTGAATGTAGAGACCCAGTACTTC. Protein product: CASSPGGLNVETQYF.

The V call is TRBV18, the J call TRBJ2-7; 7 positions match TRBD2. The CDR3 sequence is 14 residues long. V lost 3 bases and J lost 5; bases outside the gene matches: 7. Germline-derived CDR1 and CDR2 are KGHSH and LQKENI. The CDR3 spells CASSPETGGHEQYF. CDR3 nucleotides: TGTGCCAGCTCACCGGAAACGGGAGGCCACGAGCAGTACTTC.